This paragraph covers one T cell receptor beta chain sequence. What it binds is not known. As for time point: sample taken at primary tumor resection. A total of more than 65 untreated early-stage non-small cell lung cancer patients served as donors. Every TCR cDNA molecule carried a tag that served as a unique molecular identifier. One entry per CDR3 protein results from TCRdb running MiXCR on the 5' RACE reads. The sample carries about 44,000 distinct CDR3 sequences, roughly 15% recorded once. These data are taken from a study of spatial heterogeneity in lung cancer. Overall study findings and caveats: Ubiquitous expanded tumor TCRs showed up in blood more at resection than follow-up.

The sequencing used PBMCs, collected at surgery. This clonotype was sampled from a male donor with early-stage non-small cell lung cancer.

CDR3 sequence: CSARGGQAAEKLFF. CDR3 sequence (DNA): TGCAGTGCTAGGGGGGGACAGGCCGCTGAAAAACTGTTTTTT. This sequence joins TRBV20-1 and TRBJ1-4; TRBD1 matches 8 bases. This CDR3 region has 14 residues. V lost 3 bases and J lost 7; bases outside the gene matches: 7. Germline assignment: CDR1 DFQATT and CDR2 SNEGSKA (reference sequence).